This record concerns one TCR beta chain sequence. What it recognizes is unknown. This CDR3 is 14 amino acids long. In germline, CDR1 is MNHEY, CDR2 SMNVEV (reference sequence). The ends lost 6 bases at V and 1 base at J; junction bases unmatched: 5. 60 Vbeta and 13 Jbeta primers were used in PCR. The table came from immunoSEQ multiplex PCR; TCRdb's copy has only in-frame clones and leaves some out. The data hold hundreds of thousands of clones, with over 70% observed a single time. The record originates from a study of cytomegalovirus exposure and HLA in healthy donors. General study points: Of the V segments, some could not be distinguished, including TRBV6-2 and TRBV6-3, and were excluded. A few CMV-associated chains were confirmed in vitro to be specific for CMV antigens. Relative to the approximately 630-donor mean, N-insertions were reportedly fewer in an Asian-associated ancestry cluster in a later analysis. TCR beta chains numbering more than 150 were designated cytomegalovirus-associated.

Material: PBMCs. The chain joins TRBV27 to TRBJ1-1; 7 positions match TRBD1. This receptor was identified in a boy between 2 and 15 years old in good health and CMV-seronegative. CDR3: CASRTGQTNTEAFF. The DNA of the CDR3 is TGTGCCAGCAGGACGGGACAGACGAACACTGAAGCTTTCTTT.